This T cell receptor (beta chain) emerged from a study of cytomegalovirus exposure and HLA in healthy donors. CDR3 length: 15 amino acids. V lost 2 bases, J lost 5 bases, and 13 bases lay in between. Germline CDR1 reads MNHNY; CDR2 reads SVGAGI (reference sequence). Primers included in the PCR were 60 Vbeta and 13 Jbeta primers. Data came from immunoSEQ multiplex PCR; TCRdb stores just in-frame clones and leaves some out. The sample features about 130,000 clones, with just under 2% in its top ten. The sequenced sample consisted of PBMCs. The V call is TRBV6-6, the J call TRBJ1-5; D uncertain. The clonotype was recovered from a woman in her sixties in good health and CMV-seronegative. CDR3 bases: TGTGCCAGCAGTTACCGCGAGGGTAGGTATCAGCCCCAGCATTTT. Amino acids: CASSYREGRYQPQHF.